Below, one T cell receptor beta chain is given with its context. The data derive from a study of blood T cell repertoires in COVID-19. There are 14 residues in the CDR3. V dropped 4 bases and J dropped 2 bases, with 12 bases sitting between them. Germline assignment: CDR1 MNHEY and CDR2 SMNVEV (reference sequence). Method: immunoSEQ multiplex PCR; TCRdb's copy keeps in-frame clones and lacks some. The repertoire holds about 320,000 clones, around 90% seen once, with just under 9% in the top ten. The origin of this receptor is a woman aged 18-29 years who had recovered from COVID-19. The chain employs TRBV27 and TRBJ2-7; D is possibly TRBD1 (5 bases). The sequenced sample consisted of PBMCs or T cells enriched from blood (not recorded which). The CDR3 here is CASSYQQEPYEQYF. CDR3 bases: TGTGCCAGCAGTTACCAACAGGAGCCCTACGAGCAGTACTTC.